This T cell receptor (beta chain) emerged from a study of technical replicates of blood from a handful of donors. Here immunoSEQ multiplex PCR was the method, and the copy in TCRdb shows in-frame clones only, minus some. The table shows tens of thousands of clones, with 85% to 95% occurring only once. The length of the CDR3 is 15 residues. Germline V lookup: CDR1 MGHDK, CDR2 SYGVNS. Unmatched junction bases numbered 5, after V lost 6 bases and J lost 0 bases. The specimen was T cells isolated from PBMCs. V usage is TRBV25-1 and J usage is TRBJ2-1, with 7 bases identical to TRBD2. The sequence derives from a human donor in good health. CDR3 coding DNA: TGTGCCAGCAGGACAGCGGGGAGCTCCTACAATGAGCAGTTCTTC. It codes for CASRTAGSSYNEQFF.